This entry is about one TCR beta chain. This clonotype turned up a few times. This receptor's antigen is unknown. Per-base quality was not reported, and no clone a single base away is much larger than it. The sample belongs to a study of T-cell memory formation after mild COVID-19 (dated by TCRdb to the early 2020s). With regard to the full study: Most TCR sequence clusters were specific to one of the two donors. In two donors, T-cell clones that expanded and contracted after mild COVID-19 were followed by sequencing TCRalpha and TCRbeta repertoires longitudinally. The cohort was made up of two young adult volunteers, one female and one male, who were previously healthy.

For sequencing, an Illumina NovaSeq 6000 was employed. cDNA libraries for TCRalpha and TCRbeta were prepared by 5'RACE using constant-segment primers, with sample barcodes and unique molecular identifiers added. Trizol reagent was used to extract RNA from every sample. The libraries were amplified in two PCR steps, and the second step added a second sample barcode and Illumina TruSeq adapters. Libraries were sequenced on an Illumina NovaSeq with 2 x 150 bp paired-end reads. As for the authors' bioinformatics: Demultiplexing of reads and collapsing into UMI-guided consensus sequences were performed with migec v1.2.7. With mixcr v2.1.11, UMI consensuses were aligned to TRA and TRB V and J templates and assembled into clonotypes. A clonotype was counted as expanded or contracted only if both edgeR and NoisET called the change significant, with noise models trained on biological replicates. For edgeR calls, the thresholds were a false discovery rate-adjusted p below 0.01 and a log2 fold-change of 1. As an exploratory analysis of dynamics, PCA with hierarchical clustering was applied to max-normalized trajectories of the 1000 most abundant clonotypes. The CD4 or CD8 phenotype of responding clones was assigned using the separately sequenced CD4+ and CD8+ repertoires. Starting from the raw public reads, TCRdb applied fastp trimming at Q25, assembled clones with MiXCR and retained in-frame beta chains. One record per CDR3 amino acid sequence lists the most common genes and DNA. These V and J calls derive from TCRdb rather than the authors' analysis. This sample comprises just under 50,000 distinct CDR3 sequences, roughly an eighth of them detected only once. Jointly, the top ten make up approximately 23% of the sample.

Ficoll-Paque density gradient centrifugation was the method used to isolate PBMCs. Overall results and qualifications from the work: Contracting CD4+ clones were found mainly in CM and EM memory subsets, while CD8+ clones were enriched in EMRA. The detection of some responding clones in pre-infection memory suggests that pre-existing cross-reactive memory T cells joined the SARS-CoV-2 response. The second-wave clones that peaked on day 37 were not confirmed to be SARS-CoV-2 specific. The study covered only a couple of mild cases, and larger cohorts including severe cases with pre-infection samples were considered necessary. From day 15 to 85, contracting clones showed balanced CD4/CD8 phenotypes, whereas a second wave of clones that expanded from day 15 to 37 leaned towards CD4+.

Trimming removed 1 base from V and 1 base from J; the gene matches leave 6 bases unexplained. Inclusive of the bounding cysteine and phenylalanine, the CDR3 is 17 residues long. Kept here is only the CDR3 DNA, which spans 51 bases and is read in frame from base 1. The source of this sequence is a man aged 18 to 29 who had mild COVID-19 (a few samples of this study predate the infection). The sample titles of this study are shuffled in the database, so cell type and time point are left out; the donor was told from shared clones. What was sequenced was PBMCs or a T cell subset sorted from them (not recorded which). The rearranged chain carries TRBV12-3 or TRBV12-4 and TRBJ2-5, with 10 bases matching TRBD2. The encoded CDR3 is CASSLGNSGGLQETQYF. Here is the DNA: TGTGCCAGCAGTTTAGGGAATAGCGGGGGGCTCCAAGAGACCCAGTACTTC.